Here is one T cell receptor (beta chain) with its context. These data come from a study of shared clonotypes between healthy human individuals. The assay was immunoSEQ multiplex PCR, and TCRdb's table has in-frame clones only and misses some. The sample records about 700,000 clones, roughly 94% being singletons. V gave up 6 bases and J gave up 6 bases, with 9 bases separating them. Germline V gene sequence: CDR1 MNHEY, CDR2 SMNVEV (reference sequence). The CDR3 loop spans 12 amino acids. Naive CD8 cells were CD45RO-negative, positively selected for CCR7, excluding terminally differentiated effector memory CD45RA+ cells.

Sample: naive CD8+ T cells sorted from blood. The chain links TRBV27 to TRBJ2-1, with D possibly TRBD2 on 5 matching bases. This sequence was found in a man between 25 and 39 years old in good health. The CDR3 spells CASSPGSNEQFF. CDR3 nucleotides: TGTGCCAGCAGCCCGGGATCCAATGAGCAGTTCTTC.